Reported below is one TCR beta chain. Its binding antigen is unknown. Per-nucleotide qualities are absent, and no much larger clonotype sits a single base away. The sample is drawn from a study of CD8+CD57+ T cells in acquired aplastic anemia (dated by TCRdb to 2016 to 2018). Looking at the study overall: A mean of about 3.2 ug of DNA, ranging from about 0.19 to 27.4 ug, was extracted from sorted CD4+ and CD8+ cells. A CD8+CD57+ expansion meant a frequency higher than the mean frequency seen in healthy subjects. Here is what the overall study found, with its caveats: Between patients and healthy controls, no significant difference in CD8+ Simpson's diversity was found (P=0.060). Roughly 30 CD8+ CDR3 sequences were found to be shared between patients and controls, but these sequences appeared to be highly expressed in patients and within the immunodominant clones of the patients.

The junction shows trimming of 5 bases on V and 2 bases on J, plus 9 bases between the germline ends. Measured from the cysteine to the phenylalanine, the CDR3 is 13 residues long. This entry keeps only the CDR3 DNA: 39 bases, framed from base 1. CDR1 and CDR2 are drawn from the germline V gene (reference sequence): SEHNR, FQNEAQ. Profiling of TCR beta VDJ combinations and CDR3 sequences used genomic DNA as the template. TCR repertoire sequencing was run on an Illumina HiSeq 2000. The authors' pipeline ran thus. Repertoires were assessed using TRBV/TRBJ rearrangement plots, CDR3 size and DJ length profiles, and Simpson's diversity index. The immunodominant clone was defined as the most abundant DNA sequence in deep sequencing data. CDR3 amino acid sequences were checked for sharing across subjects and were also compared against the VDJdb database and published repertoires. TCRdb cleaned the public reads at Q25 with fastp, built clones with MiXCR and kept in-frame beta chains. Rows with one shared CDR3 protein collapse into an entry with the most common genes and DNA. The V and J calls and clone size come from TCRdb's table, not from the authors' own analysis. The table for this sample lists about 200,000 distinct CDR3 sequences; 65% of them were counted only once. The ten top clones hold around 58% of the sample.

Expansion of CD8+CD57+ cells had been shown by flow cytometry in the patients chosen for sequencing. Every patient had severe acquired aplastic anemia, diagnosed using the International Study of Aplastic Anemia and Agranulocytosis and Camitta criteria. No therapy had been received by the patients at the time of blood sampling. In this study, sorted CD4+ and CD8+ T cells from the blood of healthy subjects and of severe aplastic anemia patients had their TCR repertoires deep-sequenced. Patients were enrolled under clinicaltrials.gov protocols 00001620, 01623167, 00001397, 00071045, 00081523 and 00961064 in the USA. Ficoll-Paque density gradient centrifugation was used to isolate peripheral blood mononuclear cells. CD4+ and CD8+ T cells were sorted by FACS or magnetic beads before DNA extraction.

The sample was sorted CD4+, CD8+, or CD8+CD57+ T cells (not recorded which) from PBMCs. The source of this sequence is a human donor with aplastic anemia. The V gene is TRBV7-9 and the J gene is TRBJ2-5, with the D gene call left open. The CDR3 here reads CASSRTPQETQYF. The DNA is as follows: TGTGCCAGCAGCCGAACTCCTCAAGAGACCCAGTACTTC.